One and the same sample provided the 9 T cell receptor beta chains below, sequenced in a study of T-cell memory formation after mild COVID-19. TCRdb re-called the 5' RACE reads with MiXCR, one entry per CDR3 protein. There are under 350,000 distinct CDR3 sequences in the sample; 15% to 20% occur only once, and 22% lies in the top ten. The sample comprised PBMCs or a T cell subset sorted from them (not recorded which). Every receptor here comes from a man aged 18 to 29 who had mild COVID-19 (a few samples of this study predate the infection). Cell type and time point are not known.

This clonotype was detected a few times. The J gene is TRBJ2-3, the V gene TRBV7-8, with D perhaps matching TRBD1 (6 bases). The V gene's germline CDR1 is SGHVS and CDR2 FQNEAQ. V was clipped by 1 base and J by 0 bases, with 14 bases between them. CDR3 size: 17 residues. CDR3 sequence reads: CASSLVRLQGSTDTQYF. The CDR3 DNA sequence: TGTGCCAGCAGCTTAGTCCGCTTACAGGGAAGCACAGATACGCAGTATTTT.

The rearrangement uses TRBV5-1 and TRBJ2-3; TRBD1 might be the D (7 bases). Germline CDR1 and CDR2: SGHRS and YFSETQ. Trimming removed 4 bases at V and 2 bases at J, with 17 bases between. CDR3 size: 16 residues. CDR3 DNA: TGCGCCAGCAGCACCTGGACAGGAGGGAACACAGATACGCAGTATTTT. Translated: CASSTWTGGNTDTQYF.

This rearrangement joins TRBV6-1 to TRBJ1-2; D is uncertain. Trimming pared 4 bases from V and 6 bases from J, leaving 15 bases between. Germline lookup yields CDR1 MNHNS and CDR2 SASEGT. The CDR3 consists of 14 residues. The chain's CDR3 is CASSVRAGSDGYTF. CDR3 nucleotides: TGTGCCAGCAGTGTCCGGGCAGGTAGTGATGGCTACACCTTC.

This clonotype was seen at least ten times. The chain uses TRBV7-9 and TRBJ1-5; D may be TRBD1 (5 bases). This CDR3 is built from 13 residues. Trimming left V 3 bases short and J 7 bases short, with 10 bases between. In germline, CDR1 is SEHNR, CDR2 FQNEAQ (reference sequence). CDR3 region: CASSLQGDQPQHF. The CDR3 DNA reads TGTGCCAGCAGCTTGCAGGGTGACCAGCCCCAGCATTTT.

Comments on this clonotype: A junction boundary mismatches the germline segment, possibly from a read error. This sequence joins TRBV6-1 and TRBJ2-3; D is unclear. Per germline, CDR1 MNHNS and CDR2 SASEGT. This CDR3 has 13 amino acids. CDR3 bases: TGTGCCAGCACCCTTACCAGCAGAGATACGCAGTATTTT. As protein: CASTLTSRDTQYF.

This clonotype has only a few counts. The V gene is TRBV20-1, the J gene TRBJ2-5; the D is unclear. Looked up from germline, CDR1 is DFQATT and CDR2 is SNEGSKA (reference sequence). CDR3 length equals 15 residues. V lost 1 base and J lost 4, with 16 bases in between. The CDR3 DNA sequence: TGCAGTGCTAGAGGTCAGACCGGCGCAGTAGAGACCCAGTACTTC. Translating gives CSARGQTGAVETQYF.

This clonotype was observed a few times. The chain has TRBV20-1 and TRBJ1-2; possibly TRBD1 for D (5 bases). Trimming removed 5 bases from V and 7 bases from J, with 20 bases in between. Germline CDR1 reads DFQATT; CDR2 reads SNEGSKA (reference sequence). CDR3 length: 14 amino acids. CDR3 loop: CSAGVATGAAGYTF. The CDR3, as DNA: TGCAGTGCTGGGGTGGCCACCGGGGCGGCTGGCTACACCTTC.

V usage is TRBV7-2 and J usage is TRBJ2-7; the D gene is possibly TRBD2 (6 bases). This CDR3 spans 14 amino acids. The V end was cut by 6 bases, the J end by 3 bases, with 15 bases between. Germline V gene data show CDR1 as SGHTA and CDR2 as FQGNSA. In DNA, the CDR3 is TGTGCCAGCAGTTCAACACCGGGACTCTACGAGCAGTACTTC. Translation gives CASSSTPGLYEQYF.

V is TRBV4-1 and J is TRBJ2-7, with D possibly being TRBD2 (6 bases). Trimming took off 4 bases at V and 1 base at J, with 14 bases between the two ends. The CDR3 extends over 15 amino acids. From germline, CDR1 is MGHRA and CDR2 YSYEKL. This CDR3 is CASSPLWRGSYEQYF. DNA for the CDR3: TGCGCCAGCAGCCCTCTTTGGCGGGGATCCTACGAGCAGTACTTC.